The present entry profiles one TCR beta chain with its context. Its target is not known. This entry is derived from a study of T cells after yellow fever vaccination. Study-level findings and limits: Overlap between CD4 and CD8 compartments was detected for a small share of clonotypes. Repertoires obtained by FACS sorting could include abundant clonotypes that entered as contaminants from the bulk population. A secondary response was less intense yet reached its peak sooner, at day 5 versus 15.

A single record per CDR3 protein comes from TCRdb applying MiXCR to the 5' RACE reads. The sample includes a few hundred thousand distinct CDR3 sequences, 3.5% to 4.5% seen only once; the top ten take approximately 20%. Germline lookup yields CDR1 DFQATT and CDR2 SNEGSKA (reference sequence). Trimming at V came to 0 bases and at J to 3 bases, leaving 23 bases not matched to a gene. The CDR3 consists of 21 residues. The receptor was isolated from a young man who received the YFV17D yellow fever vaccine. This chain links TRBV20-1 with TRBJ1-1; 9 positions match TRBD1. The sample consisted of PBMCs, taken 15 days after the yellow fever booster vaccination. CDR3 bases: TGCAGTGCTAGAGACCTAGGGGGACAGGGAGATAGGGGGTTAGTATACACTGAAGCTTTCTTT. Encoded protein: CSARDLGGQGDRGLVYTEAFF.